In its sample, the clone carrying this T cell receptor beta chain was seen many times. What it binds is unknown. TCRdb re-analysed the 5' RACE reads in MiXCR, keeping a single row per CDR3 protein. This table holds 5,500 to 7,000 distinct CDR3 sequences, 15% to 20% found once. Time point described: sample taken at primary tumor resection. The CDR3 runs to 13 residues. From germline, CDR1 is MDHEN and CDR2 SYDVKM. V shed 6 bases and J 5 bases; nucleotides not matched to a gene: 7. This specimen comes from a study of spatial heterogeneity in lung cancer. Study findings and constraints: Mutation counts in tumors were tracked by counts of expanded intratumoral alpha and beta TCRs.

The TCR sequence derives from a male donor with early-stage non-small cell lung cancer. Sequenced here: lung tumor tissue, sampled at surgery. The rearrangement joins TRBV28 to TRBJ2-7; the match to TRBD1 covers 7 bases. The CDR3: CASRPGTVDEQYF. The CDR3 bases are TGTGCCAGCAGACCCGGGACAGTCGACGAGCAGTACTTC.